This T cell receptor beta chain was recorded in a study of T cells in Graves' hyperthyroidism and ophthalmopathy. Study observations and caveats: Peripheral blood also featured most of the thyroid clonotypes expanded above 0.001. Progression to ophthalmopathy was predicted a median of roughly 6.6 months early.

What was amplified from RNA transcripts were TCR beta CDR3 regions. HTBI primers drove first-round RT-PCR of the TCR CDR3. TCRdb used MiXCR to reprocess the multiplex PCR reads, holding one entry per CDR3 protein. Among about 480,000 distinct CDR3 sequences listed, roughly 14% were seen once. Investigators excluded patients with uncontrolled infection, other autoimmune disease, pregnancy or lactation. This sample holds PBMCs from 8.5 to 10 ml fresh peripheral blood. Trimming took 3 bases from V and 4 from J, leaving 19 bases between them. Germline CDR1 is MGHRA and CDR2 is YSYEKL. The CDR3 sequence is 16 residues long. The sample holds a few counts of this clonotype. What it binds is not known.

V usage is TRBV4-1 and J usage is TRBJ2-7; D could derive from TRBD1 or TRBD2 (5 bases each). This sequence was found in a woman under 30 with Graves' hyperthyroidism. Sequencing used blood. DNA of the CDR3: TGCGCCAGCAGCCAGCCCCTCCGGGACCGATATTACGAGCAGTACTTC. It specifies CASSQPLRDRYYEQYF.